These 28 T cell receptor beta chains originate from one sample sequenced in a study of T cells in Graves' hyperthyroidism and ophthalmopathy. TCR beta CDR3 sequences were amplified from RNA transcripts. The HTBI primer set served for first-round RT-PCR of the TCR CDR3. MiXCR, applied by TCRdb to the multiplex PCR reads, yields one record per CDR3 protein. Of a few hundred thousand distinct CDR3 sequences in the sample, 17% were seen once. What was sequenced was blood. All receptors come from a woman aged 18 to 35 with Graves' ophthalmopathy.

This clonotype has more than one count but fewer than ten. The chain couples TRBV6-1 to TRBJ1-1, with D unresolved. With 7 bases removed from V and 1 base from J, the gap between germline ends came to 13 bases. From germline, CDR1 is MNHNS and CDR2 SASEGT. There are 14 residues in the CDR3. This CDR3 is CASNLYIGNTEAFF. The DNA for the CDR3 is TGTGCCAGCAATTTATATATAGGGAACACTGAAGCTTTCTTT.

V gene TRBV11-2 combines with J gene TRBJ2-5; D gene ambiguous. Trimming stripped 2 bases from V and 3 bases from J, with 16 bases between. The length of the CDR3 is 16 residues. Germline V CDR1 and CDR2: SGHAT, FQNNGV. The CDR3 sequence: CASSLSNWLDKETQYF. The CDR3 nucleotides read TGTGCCAGCAGCTTATCGAACTGGCTAGACAAAGAGACCCAGTACTTC.

This chain joins TRBV6-4 and TRBJ2-1; TRBD2 agrees at 11 bases. Germline trimming cut 7 bases from V and 4 bases from J; bases unmatched to any gene: 6. CDR1 and CDR2 from the germline V gene are MRHNA and SNTAGT. The CDR3 has 15 amino acids. DNA for the CDR3: TGTGCCAGCACGACGGGACTAGCGGTTTACAATGAGCAGTTCTTC. The encoded protein is CASTTGLAVYNEQFF.

This clonotype occurred many times. This rearrangement joins TRBV28 to TRBJ1-6; D is undetermined. There are 10 residues in the CDR3. Germline assignment: CDR1 MDHEN and CDR2 SYDVKM. V lost 8 bases and J lost 9, with 5 bases in between. The CDR3: CASGVSPLHF. The CDR3, as DNA: TGTGCCAGCGGTGTTTCACCCCTCCACTTT.

This clonotype was observed at least ten times. The chain couples TRBV27 to TRBJ2-3; D not certain. The CDR3 totals 13 residues. V was pared by 5 bases and J by 0 bases, with 6 bases between. Germline V gives CDR1 MNHEY, CDR2 SMNVEV (reference sequence). The CDR3 DNA sequence: TGTGCCAGCAGTATGACTAGCACAGATACGCAGTATTTT. Its translation is CASSMTSTDTQYF.

This clonotype was seen only a few times. The chain employs TRBV7-2 and TRBJ2-5; 9 bases agree with TRBD2. This CDR3 is 15 amino acids long. Germline loops: CDR1 SGHTA, CDR2 FQGNSA. Trimming cost V 5 bases and J 9 bases; bases outside gene matches: 13. The CDR3 is CASSGEGTSGSAQYF. The DNA for the CDR3 is TGTGCCAGCAGCGGGGAGGGTACTAGCGGGTCAGCCCAGTACTTC.

Remarks on this clonotype: It may be a read error: a sequence one base away is much more abundant. The chain combines TRBV28 with TRBJ2-1; 8 bases match TRBD2. The DNA end is more similar to TRBJ2-7, so the J call may be wrong. From germline, CDR1 is MDHEN and CDR2 SYDVKM. This CDR3 spans 16 amino acids. As DNA, the CDR3 is TGTGCCAGCAGTTTTGGCGGGGGGCGTAGGAGCAATGAGCAGTACTTC. The encoded protein is CASSFGGGRRSNEQYF.

In this sample, this clonotype turned up many times. The genes are TRBV3-1 and TRBJ2-5; 7 bases match TRBD1. This CDR3 comprises 13 residues. V lost 4 bases to trimming and J lost 5 bases; unmatched junction nucleotides: 4. Germline V gene lookup returns CDR1 LGHDT and CDR2 YNNKEL (reference sequence). The CDR3 nucleotides are TGTGCCAGCAGCCCCCAGGGGGTGGAGACCCAGTACTTC. Translated, it gives CASSPQGVETQYF.

Remarks on this clonotype: This could be a read error, since a much larger clone is one nucleotide away. The chain combines TRBV10-3 with TRBJ2-1; D might be TRBD1 or TRBD2, each matching 6 bases. CDR1 ENHRY and CDR2 SYGVKD come from the germline V gene. The germline V and J ends were trimmed by 7 bases and 5 bases, with 12 bases remaining between them. The CDR3 is 13 residues long. CDR3 nucleotides: TGTGCCATCACGGCGAGGGGGGACAATGAGCAGTTCTTC. Protein product: CAITARGDNEQFF.

The chain couples TRBV30 to TRBJ1-3; unclear D gene. V lost 2 bases, J lost 0 bases, and 11 bases lay in between. Germline V gives CDR1 GTSNPN, CDR2 SVGIG (reference sequence). The CDR3 covers 15 residues. The CDR3 sequence: CAWSSGPVSGNTIYF. The CDR3 coding sequence is TGTGCCTGGAGTTCTGGACCGGTCTCTGGAAACACCATATATTTT.

This sequence joins TRBV25-1 and TRBJ1-1, with TRBD1 as a possible D gene (5 bases). Germline V CDR1 and CDR2: MGHDK, SYGVNS. The CDR3 is 15 amino acids. Trimming pared 4 bases from V and 7 bases from J, leaving 19 bases between. CDR3 bases: TGTGCCAGCAGTGTGGCGACCGGGGGGAGAAATGAAGCTTTCTTT. It codes for CASSVATGGRNEAFF.

The genes are TRBV10-2 and TRBJ2-2; tentatively, D is TRBD1 (5 bases). Germline V gene sequence: CDR1 WSHSY, CDR2 SAAADI. V lost 2 bases, J lost 7 bases, and 17 bases lay in between. This CDR3 is built from 16 residues. CDR3 protein: CASSEVPPGFYGELFF. CDR3 sequence (DNA): TGCGCCAGCAGTGAGGTGCCCCCAGGGTTCTACGGGGAGCTGTTTTTT.

This clonotype has at least ten counts. The chain couples TRBV7-9 to TRBJ2-5; D gene unclear. V lost 4 bases, J lost 3 bases, and 9 bases lay in between. This CDR3 is 13 amino acids long. Germline V CDR1 and CDR2: SEHNR, FQNEAQ (reference sequence). The CDR3 nucleotides read TGTGCCAGCAGCTCGAGCGCGGAAGAGACCCAGTACTTC. This sequence encodes CASSSSAEETQYF.

In this sample, this clonotype turned up many times. The chain is built from TRBV28 and TRBJ1-1, with a possible D match to TRBD1 (6 bases). The CDR3 extends over 17 amino acids. Trimming pared 6 bases from V and 0 bases from J, leaving 20 bases between. The germline gives CDR1 MDHEN, CDR2 SYDVKM. DNA for the CDR3: TGTGCCAGCAGGATACAGGGTGTCGGATGGGTGAACACTGAAGCTTTCTTT. Protein product: CASRIQGVGWVNTEAFF.

In this sample, this clonotype turned up many times. The rearrangement uses TRBV5-5 and TRBJ1-1, with D unclear. This CDR3 region has 15 residues. Germline V gene sequence: CDR1 SGHKS, CDR2 YYEKEE (reference sequence). V was trimmed by 2 bases and J by 0 bases, leaving 11 bases between them. The CDR3 region is CASSFGRSLNTEAFF. CDR3 DNA sequence: TGTGCCAGCAGCTTTGGCAGGTCTCTGAACACTGAAGCTTTCTTT.

The genes are TRBV6-1 and TRBJ1-5; D gene unclear. Germline loops: CDR1 MNHNS, CDR2 SASEGT. V was trimmed by 6 bases and J by 4 bases, leaving 16 bases between them. The CDR3 is 15 amino acids. CDR3 in DNA: TGTGCCAGCAGACGCAGCCCCTCGGTAAATCAGCCCCAGCATTTT. It codes for CASRRSPSVNQPQHF.

This rearrangement joins TRBV28 to TRBJ2-7; tentative D call: TRBD1 (7 bases). Germline V CDR1 and CDR2: MDHEN, SYDVKM. V lost 6 bases and J 7 bases, leaving 22 bases between the germline ends. This CDR3 has 15 residues. CDR3 in amino acids: CASSGGQGVTGEQYF. DNA for the CDR3: TGTGCCAGCAGCGGAGGGCAGGGGGTCACCGGGGAGCAGTACTTC.

This chain links TRBV10-3 with TRBJ1-2, with 7 bases identical to TRBD1. CDR3 length: 15 amino acids. Germline V gene sequence: CDR1 ENHRY, CDR2 SYGVKD. Losses at the gene ends were 3 bases for V and 5 bases for J; bases not matched to a gene: 9. The CDR3 protein is CAISDSPGQTYGYTF. The CDR3 nucleotides read TGTGCCATCAGTGATTCTCCGGGACAGACATATGGCTACACCTTC.

There are a few counts of this clonotype. The CDR3 DNA reads as TGTGCCTGGAGTGGGGGGACAGCCTCTGGAAACACCATATATTTT. It codes for CAWSGGTASGNTIYF. V and J are TRBV30 and TRBJ1-3; 7 positions agree with TRBD1. The CDR3 totals 15 residues. V shed 1 base, J shed 0 bases, and the junction held 3 bases outside the gene matches. Germline V gene lookup returns CDR1 GTSNPN and CDR2 SVGIG (reference sequence).

This clonotype was counted a few times. This chain joins TRBV24-1 and TRBJ2-1; TRBD2 aligns across 11 bases. Germline V gene lookup returns CDR1 KGHDR and CDR2 SFDVKD. V lost 3 bases to trimming and J lost 4 bases; unmatched junction nucleotides: 4. CDR3 size: 16 residues. The CDR3: CATSDRTSGWYNEQFF. The CDR3 DNA reads as TGTGCCACCAGTGATAGGACTAGCGGGTGGTACAATGAGCAGTTCTTC.

The chain is built from TRBV27 and TRBJ1-5; 7 bases align to TRBD1. The CDR3 runs 16 residues. Germline CDR1 MNHEY, CDR2 SMNVEV (reference sequence). V dropped 2 bases and J dropped 4; count of bases not matched to a gene: 8. CDR3: CASSLTGDPPNQPQHF. The CDR3 nucleotides read TGTGCCAGCAGTTTAACAGGGGATCCTCCTAATCAGCCCCAGCATTTT.

This clonotype showed up just a few times. The chain carries TRBV20-1 and TRBJ1-4; 7 nucleotides line up with TRBD1. Germline assignment: CDR1 DFQATT and CDR2 SNEGSKA (reference sequence). The CDR3 has 15 residues. Unmatched junction bases numbered 4, after V lost 3 bases and J lost 0 bases. The DNA for the CDR3 is TGCAGTGCTAGTGACAGGGCCGCAACTAATGAAAAACTGTTTTTT. Protein product: CSASDRAATNEKLFF.

The rearrangement uses TRBV19 and TRBJ2-1, with D perhaps TRBD2 (6 bases). CDR3 length: 14 residues. Per the germline V gene, CDR1 is LNHDA and CDR2 is SQIVND (reference sequence). V lost 11 bases and J 6 bases, leaving 20 bases between the germline ends. CDR3 sequence (DNA): TGTGCCGCGTCACCGGGACTCGACTTCAATGAGCAGTTCTTC. Its protein is CAASPGLDFNEQFF.

This clonotype was seen ten or more times. A read error may produce the germline difference seen at one junction end. V and J are TRBV5-1 and TRBJ2-1; D might be TRBD2 (6 bases). From germline, CDR1 is SGHRS and CDR2 YFSETQ. There are 16 residues in the CDR3. The CDR3 nucleotides read TGCGCCAGCAGCTTGGAAGGGAGGATCTCCCACAATGAGCAGTTCTTC. Encoded protein: CASSLEGRISHNEQFF.

J is TRBJ2-1 and V is TRBV3-1; 12 nucleotides agree with TRBD2. Losses at the gene ends were 4 bases for V and 0 bases for J; bases not matched to a gene: 10. This CDR3 contains 19 residues. Germline V CDR1 and CDR2: LGHDT, YNNKEL (reference sequence). The CDR3 DNA follows: TGTGCCAGCAGCCTTAAAGGACTAGCGGGGCCAAGCTCCTACAATGAGCAGTTCTTC. Amino acid sequence: CASSLKGLAGPSSYNEQFF.

This clonotype was observed at least ten times. V usage is TRBV28 and J usage is TRBJ2-7; 11 bases line up with TRBD1. Trimming at V came to 5 bases and at J to 2 bases, leaving 5 bases not matched to a gene. The CDR3 sequence is 15 residues long. CDR1 and CDR2 from the germline V gene are MDHEN and SYDVKM. The DNA of the CDR3 is TGTGCCAGCAGTGGAACGGGACAGGGGGCCTACGAGCAGTACTTC. Translating gives CASSGTGQGAYEQYF.

V usage is TRBV4-1 and J usage is TRBJ2-5; D might be TRBD1 or TRBD2, each matching 5 bases. Germline assignment: CDR1 MGHRA and CDR2 YSYEKL. Trimming removed 4 bases from V and 5 bases from J, with 17 bases in between. The CDR3 covers 15 residues. The CDR3 region is CASSRDPNGAETQYF. DNA for the CDR3: TGCGCCAGCAGCCGCGACCCCAACGGGGCGGAGACCCAGTACTTC.

CDR3 amino acids: CAISESDIGNTEAFF. The CDR3 nucleotides are TGTGCCATCAGTGAGTCGGACATCGGGAACACTGAAGCTTTCTTT. The genes are TRBV10-3 and TRBJ1-1; D perhaps matches TRBD1 (5 bases). The CDR3 is 15 residues long. Germline V gene lookup returns CDR1 ENHRY and CDR2 SYGVKD. V was clipped by 0 bases and J by 1 base, with 9 bases between them.